These 21 T cell receptor beta chains originate from one sample sequenced in a study of shared clonotypes between healthy human individuals. This table comes from immunoSEQ multiplex PCR, and its TCRdb copy is limited to in-frame clones, with some not included. The top ten hold 0.1% to 0.15% of the sample, which has millions of clones, 85% to 95% seen once. The sample taken for sequencing was naive CD4+ T cells sorted from blood. The subset here: CD45RA+ positively selected. The receptors were gathered from a man aged 18 to 30 in good health.

This chain joins TRBV7-2 and TRBJ2-7; 9 positions agree with TRBD1. V lost 2 bases and J lost 7; bases outside the gene matches: 15. The CDR3 consists of 17 residues. Germline lookup yields CDR1 SGHTA and CDR2 FQGNSA. The CDR3 here is CASSLRVMGTGWLEQYF. In nucleotides, the CDR3 is TGTGCCAGCAGCTTAAGGGTTATGGGGACAGGGTGGTTAGAGCAGTACTTC.

V gene TRBV5-6 combines with J gene TRBJ2-7, with a possible D match to TRBD1 (5 bases). V lost 0 bases to trimming and J lost 7 bases, with 14 bases between them. CDR3 size: 14 residues. Germline CDR1 and CDR2: SGHDT and YYEEEE. CDR3 bases: TGTGCCAGCAGCTTGGAACATTCTAAGGGGGAGCAGTACTTC. Protein: CASSLEHSKGEQYF.

The V and J genes are TRBV4-1 and TRBJ2-7, with D unclear. The germline V and J ends were trimmed by 0 bases and 3 bases, with 9 bases remaining between them. The CDR3 contains 14 residues. Germline values: CDR1 MGHRA, CDR2 YSYEKL. CDR3 DNA: TGCGCCAGCAGCCAAGATCTTATCGTCTACGAGCAGTACTTC. Translation: CASSQDLIVYEQYF.

In its sample, this clone was seen a few times. The chain carries TRBV4-2 and TRBJ1-2; unclear D gene. V gave up 3 bases and J gave up 5 bases, with 16 bases separating them. This CDR3 has 15 residues. Looked up from germline, CDR1 is LGHNA and CDR2 is YNFKEQ. For the CDR3, the DNA is TGTGCCAGCAGCCAGGCGTCCCAGAGCGATTATGGCTACACCTTC. Amino acid sequence: CASSQASQSDYGYTF.

CDR3 nucleotide sequence: TGTGCCAGCAGCTTAGAGTGGGACCGGGACGAGCAGTACTTC. Its protein is CASSLEWDRDEQYF. The chain carries TRBV11-2 and TRBJ2-7; D is possibly TRBD1 or TRBD2 (5 bases each). Per germline, CDR1 SGHAT and CDR2 FQNNGV. The CDR3 length is 14 residues. Trimming removed 0 bases from V and 5 bases from J, with 11 bases in between.

V gene TRBV6-5 combines with J gene TRBJ2-7; TRBD2 matches 7 bases. The CDR3 is 14 residues long. V shed 6 bases, J shed 3 bases, and the junction held 8 bases outside the gene matches. Germline V gene lookup returns CDR1 MNHEY and CDR2 SVGAGI. The CDR3 DNA reads TGTGCCAGCAGAGACGGGGGGTCCAGCTACGAGCAGTACTTC. It codes for CASRDGGSSYEQYF.

The rearrangement uses TRBV30 and TRBJ2-7; D is perhaps TRBD2 (5 bases). This CDR3 region has 19 residues. Per the germline V gene, CDR1 is GTSNPN and CDR2 is SVGIG (reference sequence). V lost 2 bases and J lost 3, with 29 bases in between. CDR3 DNA sequence: TGTGCCTGGAGTCCACGGGGTAGGTCTCCCCAGCTCCCCCACTACGAGCAGTACTTC. It codes for CAWSPRGRSPQLPHYEQYF.

This chain connects TRBV29-1 to TRBJ2-5; 11 bases fit TRBD2. Germline values: CDR1 SQVTM, CDR2 ANQGSEA. CDR3 length: 15 amino acids. With 6 bases clipped from V and 4 bases from J, the junction kept 10 bases outside the gene matches. CDR3 sequence (DNA): TGCAGCGTGACTCTACTAGCGGGAGCACGAGAGACCCAGTACTTC. As protein: CSVTLLAGARETQYF.

The chain combines TRBV5-1 with TRBJ2-3, with D tentatively TRBD1 (6 bases). The CDR3 is made up of 14 amino acids. CDR1 SGHRS and CDR2 YFSETQ come from the germline V gene. The ends were cut back, 3 bases at V and 2 bases at J, with 10 bases in the middle. The CDR3 bases are TGCGCCAGCAGCTCGGACAGCTTCACAGATACGCAGTATTTT. Protein sequence: CASSSDSFTDTQYF.

The gene calls are TRBV7-2 and TRBJ2-2; maybe TRBD1 (5 bases). Germline V lookup: CDR1 SGHTA, CDR2 FQGNSA. Trimming cost V 5 bases and J 6 bases, with 13 bases left between them. This CDR3 is 14 amino acids long. The chain's CDR3 is CASSPSQGAGELFF. As DNA, the CDR3 is TGTGCCAGCAGCCCCTCTCAGGGTGCCGGGGAGCTGTTTTTT.

This chain uses TRBV5-1 with TRBJ2-5; 9 bases agree with TRBD1. The CDR3 consists of 15 residues. The V and J ends lost 4 bases and 4 bases, in that order; junction bases with no gene match: 8. Germline CDR1 is SGHRS and CDR2 is YFSETQ. The CDR3 reads CASSPTTGGAETQYF. The CDR3, as DNA: TGCGCCAGCAGCCCGACAACAGGGGGCGCAGAGACCCAGTACTTC.

The chain employs TRBV2 and TRBJ1-4; no reliable D call. The V end lost 3 bases, the J end lost 0 bases, and 8 bases lay between the germline ends. The CDR3 spans 15 residues. CDR1 and CDR2 from the germline V gene are SNHLY and FYNNEI. Here the CDR3 DNA reads TGTGCCAGCAGTGACCGATCAACAACTAATGAAAAACTGTTTTTT. Protein product: CASSDRSTTNEKLFF.

The J gene is TRBJ2-1, the V gene TRBV5-1, with D unresolved. The CDR3 totals 11 residues. Germline V lookup: CDR1 SGHRS, CDR2 YFSETQ. V was cut by 5 bases and J by 5 bases, with 5 bases left in between. In DNA form, the CDR3 reads TGCGCCAGCAGGAGTCACAATGAGCAGTTCTTC. It codes for CASRSHNEQFF. The complete variable domain, with remaining parts taken from reference TRBV5-1 and TRBJ2-1, reads KAGVTQTPRYLIKTRGQQVTLSCSPISGHRSVSWYQQTPGQGLQFLFEYFSETQRNKGNFPGRFSGRQFSNSRSEMNVSTLELGDSALYLCASRSHNEQFFGPGTRLTVL.

The V and J genes are TRBV7-2 and TRBJ2-5, with 12 bases identical to TRBD2. V lost 4 bases, J lost 4 bases, and 10 bases stayed unmatched. Per germline, CDR1 SGHTA and CDR2 FQGNSA. This CDR3 spans 17 amino acids. CDR3 DNA sequence: TGTGCCAGCAGCTCCGATCTAGCGGGAGGGCCAAGAGAGACCCAGTACTTC. It codes for CASSSDLAGGPRETQYF.

The V gene is TRBV10-3, the J gene TRBJ2-7, with 8 bases fitting TRBD1. The CDR3 is made up of 14 amino acids. Germline loops: CDR1 ENHRY, CDR2 SYGVKD. Trimming removed 4 bases from V and 4 bases from J; junction bases left unmatched: 6. CDR3 in amino acids: CAISVLGTGYEQYF. CDR3 DNA sequence: TGTGCCATCAGTGTTTTAGGGACAGGTTACGAGCAGTACTTC.

This sequence joins TRBV5-4 and TRBJ2-7, with 7 positions matching TRBD1. Per germline, CDR1 SGHNT and CDR2 YYREEE (reference sequence). The V gene end was trimmed by 4 bases and the J gene end by 2 bases; junction bases not matched to a gene: 9. CDR3 length equals 15 residues. The CDR3 nucleotides read TGTGCCAGCAGCCAGACAGGGTCGGGTGCCTACGAGCAGTACTTC. This encodes CASSQTGSGAYEQYF.

The chain joins TRBV11-2 to TRBJ2-7; 13 nucleotides line up with TRBD2. J was trimmed by 2 bases and V by 5 bases; bases with no gene match: 9. The germline V gene has CDR1 SGHAT and CDR2 FQNNGV. The CDR3 has 17 residues. The CDR3 DNA reads as TGTGCCAGCAGCAGCGCCGTAGGGACTAGCGGGGCCTACGAGCAGTACTTC. Amino acid sequence: CASSSAVGTSGAYEQYF.

The rearrangement joins TRBV27 to TRBJ1-6, with D possibly matching TRBD1 (6 bases). The V and J ends lost 3 bases and 8 bases respectively, with 14 bases between them. The CDR3 runs 15 residues. Germline assignment: CDR1 MNHEY and CDR2 SMNVEV (reference sequence). CDR3 residues: CASSFYRDRHSPLHF. CDR3 bases: TGTGCCAGCAGTTTCTACAGGGATAGGCATTCACCCCTCCACTTT.

The V gene is TRBV6-5, the J gene TRBJ1-1; TRBD1 matches 7 bases. This CDR3 is built from 14 residues. With V trimmed by 6 bases and J by 5 bases, 9 bases remained unmatched. From germline, CDR1 is MNHEY and CDR2 SVGAGI. The CDR3 here is CASRRGQIRTEAFF. DNA of the CDR3: TGTGCCAGCAGACGGGGACAGATCAGGACTGAAGCTTTCTTT.

Concerning this clone itself: The sample contains more than one DNA sequence encoding this CDR3. V usage is TRBV4-1 and J usage is TRBJ1-3; D call uncertain. Germline CDR1 reads MGHRA; CDR2 reads YSYEKL. The V end was cut by 1 base, the J end by 0 bases, with 7 bases between. This CDR3 is built from 15 residues. CDR3 sequence reads: CASSQVAGSGNTIYF. CDR3 DNA sequence: TGCGCCAGCAGCCAAGTAGCGGGCTCTGGAAACACCATATATTTT.

This clone occurred once. This chain uses TRBV19 with TRBJ2-7; D possibly uses TRBD1 or TRBD2 (6 bases each). The V gene's germline CDR1 is LNHDA and CDR2 SQIVND (reference sequence). V gave up 4 bases and J gave up 2 bases, with 15 bases separating them. The CDR3 is 15 residues long. The CDR3 sequence is CASSRRDTIPYEQYF. CDR3 nucleotide sequence: TGTGCCAGTAGTAGGCGGGACACCATCCCCTACGAGCAGTACTTC.